This TCR beta chain derives from a study of blood T cell repertoires in COVID-19. On the study more broadly: COVID-19 samples from acute and convalescent phases originated in the United States, Italy and Spain. PBMCs, B-cell-depleted T cells, or T cells provided the cDNA or gDNA that made up the material.

The germline gives CDR1 SQVTM, CDR2 ANQGSEA. V gave up 6 bases and J gave up 1 base; unmatched junction bases: 5. The CDR3 is 13 residues long. The authors' processing: For nucleated cells, counts were estimated from reference gene primer amplification. Sequencing used immunoSEQ multiplex PCR; TCRdb keeps in-frame clones, though not all of them. V and J calls and clone size follow that table, whereas D and trimming were derived from the DNA. The data contain about 43,000 clones, about four fifths of them singletons. Sequencing input: peripheral blood. The sequence was obtained from a woman aged 60-75 years with acute or convalescent COVID-19. The chain carries TRBV29-1 and TRBJ1-1; TRBD1 matches 7 bases. Here the CDR3 reads CSVPTGANTEAFF. For the CDR3, the DNA is TGCAGCGTCCCTACAGGGGCGAACACTGAAGCTTTCTTT.